This entry features one TCR beta chain sequence. Per the germline V gene, CDR1 is MDHEN and CDR2 is SYDVKM. This CDR3 contains 13 residues. V was pared by 2 bases and J by 4 bases, with 5 bases between. The data stem from a study of OX40 agonist ivuxolimab in advanced cancers. Generated by immunoSEQ multiplex PCR, the TCRdb table keeps only in-frame clones and is missing some. The sample includes around 84,000 clones, around 80% seen only once; the top ten take roughly 0.5%. The sample was CD4+ or CD8+ T cells sorted from blood, taken in a trial of the OX40 agonist ivuxolimab. The chain employs TRBV28 and TRBJ1-4; D remains ambiguous. This clonotype was sampled from an adult with an advanced solid tumor such as melanoma, head and neck, liver or kidney cancer. This CDR3 reads CASSLRSNEKLFF. DNA of the CDR3: TGTGCCAGCAGTTTAAGGAGTAATGAAAAACTGTTTTTT.